The 19 T cell receptor beta chains in this list originate from one sample, sequenced in a study of T cells after yellow fever vaccination. TCRdb reprocessed the 5' RACE reads with MiXCR, giving one entry per CDR3 protein. Of 200,000 to 300,000 distinct CDR3 sequences in the sample, 10% to 15% were seen once. The sample in question was CD4+ T cells sorted from PBMCs, obtained 45 days after the yellow fever booster vaccination. These receptors came from a man aged 25-40 years who received the YFV17D yellow fever vaccine.

The chain employs TRBV5-1 and TRBJ2-7; TRBD2 is a possible D gene (6 bases). The V gene lost 1 base and the J gene lost 2 bases, with 10 bases spanning the gap. This CDR3 contains 14 residues. Germline lookup yields CDR1 SGHRS and CDR2 YFSETQ. The CDR3, as DNA: TGCGCCAGCAGCTTGCTGGGACTTACCTACGAGCAGTACTTC. The encoded protein is CASSLLGLTYEQYF.

V and J are TRBV5-4 and TRBJ2-5, with 8 nucleotides matching TRBD2. The CDR3 is 14 amino acids. V lost 3 bases to trimming and J lost 4 bases; unmatched junction nucleotides: 5. Germline V gene sequence: CDR1 SGHNT, CDR2 YYREEE (reference sequence). CDR3: CASSSGLGPETQYF. For the CDR3, the DNA is TGTGCCAGCAGCTCGGGACTAGGTCCAGAGACCCAGTACTTC.

The chain carries TRBV5-5 and TRBJ2-5; D is perhaps TRBD2 (5 bases). The germline gives CDR1 SGHKS, CDR2 YYEKEE (reference sequence). With 6 bases removed from V and 5 bases from J, the gap between germline ends came to 20 bases. The CDR3 spans 15 residues. CDR3 residues: CASNREGTRVETQYF. As DNA, the CDR3 is TGTGCCAGCAACCGCGAGGGTACCAGAGTGGAGACCCAGTACTTC.

The rearrangement links TRBV27 to TRBJ2-5; TRBD2 agrees at 14 bases. Trimming cost V 5 bases and J 5 bases; bases outside gene matches: 7. CDR1 is MNHEY, CDR2 SMNVEV, per germline (reference sequence). The CDR3 contains 16 residues. CDR3 loop: CASSLTSGRAGETQYF. The CDR3 nucleotides are TGTGCCAGCAGTCTGACTAGCGGGAGGGCGGGGGAGACCCAGTACTTC.

This clonotype has only a few counts. The chain recombines TRBV2 with TRBJ2-7, with D unresolved. V gave up 0 bases and J gave up 7 bases, with 7 bases separating them. Germline loops: CDR1 SNHLY, CDR2 FYNNEI. The CDR3 loop spans 12 amino acids. The CDR3 region is CASSEALGEQYF. The CDR3 coding sequence is TGTGCCAGCAGTGAAGCGCTAGGTGAGCAGTACTTC.

J is TRBJ2-4 and V is TRBV7-2; a possible D gene is TRBD2 (5 bases). This CDR3 is 15 amino acids long. V gave up 5 bases and J gave up 0 bases, with 11 bases separating them. From germline, CDR1 is SGHTA and CDR2 FQGNSA. This chain's CDR3 is CASSPRTVAKNIQYF. For the CDR3, the DNA is TGTGCCAGCAGCCCCCGGACTGTAGCCAAAAACATTCAGTACTTC. The complete variable domain, with remaining parts taken from reference TRBV7-2 and TRBJ2-4, reads GAGVSQSPSNKVTEKGKDVELRCDPISGHTALYWYRQSLGQGLEFLIYFQGNSAPDKSGLPSDRFSAERTGGSVSTLTIQRTQQEDSAVYLCASSPRTVAKNIQYFGAGTRLSVL.

This clonotype was seen only once. The rearrangement links TRBV9 to TRBJ2-3; 7 bases agree with TRBD2. The CDR3 is 14 residues long. J was trimmed by 7 bases and V by 4 bases; bases with no gene match: 9. Germline lookup yields CDR1 SGDLS and CDR2 YYNGEE. In DNA, the CDR3 is TGTGCCAGCAGCCAGACTAGCATTACATATACGCAGTATTTT. Encoded protein: CASSQTSITYTQYF.

The chain has TRBV20-1 and TRBJ2-3; D not certain. Trimming shortened V by 6 bases and J by 1 base, and 11 bases separated the two germline ends. CDR1 DFQATT and CDR2 SNEGSKA come from the germline V gene (reference sequence). CDR3 size: 13 residues. CDR3 amino acids: CSASPVGTDTQYF. For the CDR3, the DNA is TGCAGTGCAAGCCCGGTGGGCACAGATACGCAGTATTTT.

V usage is TRBV6-1 and J usage is TRBJ2-7; TRBD1 matches 8 bases. J gave up 5 bases and V 8 bases, and 17 bases lay outside the gene matches. This CDR3 region has 16 residues. Germline loops: CDR1 MNHNS, CDR2 SASEGT. CDR3 protein: CASPTDTGTGPHEQYF. The CDR3, as DNA: TGTGCCAGCCCAACGGACACCGGGACAGGCCCCCACGAGCAGTACTTC.

This clonotype occurred a few times. The CDR3 loop reads CAWSQTRLGEAFF. Here the CDR3 DNA reads TGTGCCTGGAGCCAGACCCGATTGGGTGAAGCTTTCTTT. V gene TRBV30 combines with J gene TRBJ1-1; D unclear. The CDR3 has 13 amino acids. Germline CDR1 and CDR2: GTSNPN and SVGIG (reference sequence). Trimming stripped 3 bases from V and 7 bases from J, with 15 bases between.

The chain has TRBV23-1 and TRBJ2-7; D unresolved. TRBV23-1 is an open reading frame, and its role is uncertain. This CDR3 comprises 13 residues. Trimming cost V 4 bases and J 0 bases, with 7 bases left between them. Here the CDR3 DNA reads TGCGCCAGCAGTCGAGGAGACTCCTACGAGCAGTACTTC. Protein sequence: CASSRGDSYEQYF.

This clonotype has a handful of counts. The CDR3 DNA is TGTGCCACCAGTGATAGCGGGAGCACAGATACGCAGTATTTT. This translates into CATSDSGSTDTQYF. The chain employs TRBV24-1 and TRBJ2-3, with a possible D match to TRBD2 (6 bases). Per the germline V gene, CDR1 is KGHDR and CDR2 is SFDVKD. Trimming removed 3 bases from V and 0 bases from J, with 6 bases in between. The CDR3 loop spans 14 amino acids.

Concerning this clonotype itself: Given a much more abundant clone one base away, this may be a read error. The chain is built from TRBV24-1 and TRBJ2-1; D ambiguous. Germline CDR1 reads KGHDR; CDR2 reads SFDVKD. This CDR3 is 13 amino acids long. Trimming shortened V by 3 bases and J by 10 bases, and 12 bases separated the two germline ends. The CDR3 nucleotides read TGTGCCACCAGTGATCCTACCGGCAAAGAGCAGTTCTTC. Translated: CATSDPTGKEQFF.

This clonotype was detected a few times. The chain links TRBV18 to TRBJ2-4; possibly TRBD1 or TRBD2 for D (6 bases each). The V gene lost 8 bases and the J gene lost 6 bases, with 17 bases spanning the gap. Germline CDR1 is KGHSH and CDR2 is LQKENI. This CDR3 spans 14 amino acids. The CDR3 DNA is TGTGCCAGCGCCCCCGCGGGACATGGAAACATTCAGTACTTC. Its protein product is CASAPAGHGNIQYF.

In its sample, this clonotype was seen a few times. V and J are TRBV6-5 and TRBJ2-7; the D is unclear. The CDR3 has 16 amino acids. Germline CDR1 reads MNHEY; CDR2 reads SVGAGI. V gave up 7 bases and J gave up 0 bases, with 19 bases separating them. Here the CDR3 DNA reads TGTGCCAGCAAACCCCTTTTCGGCTGGAACTCCTACGAGCAGTACTTC. Protein product: CASKPLFGWNSYEQYF.

The chain is built from TRBV12-3 or TRBV12-4 and TRBJ2-3, with TRBD2 matching 8 bases. V lost 8 bases, J lost 2 bases, and 21 bases stayed unmatched. The CDR3 is 19 residues long. The CDR3 region has the DNA TGTGCCAGCCTTAAAAAGCCCGCAATAGCGGGACCCGACACAGATACGCAGTATTTT. It specifies CASLKKPAIAGPDTDTQYF.

The chain joins TRBV6-1 to TRBJ2-1, with D perhaps matching TRBD2 (6 bases). CDR1 MNHNS and CDR2 SASEGT come from the germline V gene. The germline V and J ends were trimmed by 6 bases and 6 bases, with 18 bases remaining between them. The CDR3 loop spans 15 amino acids. The CDR3 loop is CASRKVGAGRNEQFF. DNA of the CDR3: TGTGCCAGCAGAAAGGTCGGGGCGGGACGCAATGAGCAGTTCTTC.

This clonotype has only a few counts. J is TRBJ2-1 and V is TRBV6-1; D gene uncertain. Germline V gives CDR1 MNHNS, CDR2 SASEGT. The CDR3 covers 13 residues. Trimming shortened V by 6 bases and J by 5 bases, and 11 bases separated the two germline ends. In DNA, the CDR3 is TGTGCCAGCAGCCGATCGAGACACAATGAGCAGTTCTTC. It yields the protein CASSRSRHNEQFF.

This clonotype occurred a few times. The V call is TRBV6-1, the J call TRBJ1-4, with 8 nucleotides matching TRBD1. Germline-derived CDR1 and CDR2 are MNHNS and SASEGT. This CDR3 contains 14 residues. Trimming took 6 bases from V and 6 from J; bases not matched to a gene: 6. The CDR3 region has the DNA TGTGCCAGCAGACCCCAGGGGGCGGATGAAAAACTGTTTTTT. Protein: CASRPQGADEKLFF.